This TCR beta chain was identified in a study of blood T cell repertoires in COVID-19. Across the whole study: Sites across the United States, Italy and Spain contributed samples from acute and convalescent COVID-19.

Clones were read by immunoSEQ multiplex PCR, and TCRdb kept only the in-frame ones, dropping some. The table lists some 240,000 clones, 80% to 90% of them singletons, with roughly 10% in the top ten. The length of the CDR3 is 14 residues. Germline values: CDR1 SGHTA, CDR2 FQGNSA. V was trimmed by 5 bases and J by 4 bases, leaving 14 bases between them. Sequencing was carried out using peripheral blood. The chain is built from TRBV7-2 and TRBJ1-1; D not certain. This sequence was found in a woman in her 70s with COVID-19, enrolled during active disease. CDR3 in DNA: TGTGCCAGCAGCGAAGTTTTAGAGTCCACTGAAGCTTTCTTT. Its translation is CASSEVLESTEAFF.